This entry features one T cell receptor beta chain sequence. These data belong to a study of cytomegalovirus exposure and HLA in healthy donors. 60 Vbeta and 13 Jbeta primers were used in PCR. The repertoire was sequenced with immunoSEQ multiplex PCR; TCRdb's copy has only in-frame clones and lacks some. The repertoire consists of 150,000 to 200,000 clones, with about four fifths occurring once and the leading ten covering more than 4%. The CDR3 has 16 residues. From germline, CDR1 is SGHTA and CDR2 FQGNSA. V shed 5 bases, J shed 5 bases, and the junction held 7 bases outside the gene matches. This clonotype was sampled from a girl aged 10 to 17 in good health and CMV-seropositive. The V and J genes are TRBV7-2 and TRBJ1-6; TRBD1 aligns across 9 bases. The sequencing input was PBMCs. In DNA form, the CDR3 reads TGTGCCAGCAGCCTCTACAGGGGGCAGAATAATTCACCCCTCCACTTT. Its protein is CASSLYRGQNNSPLHF. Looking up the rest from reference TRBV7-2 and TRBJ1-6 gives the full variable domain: GAGVSQSPSNKVTEKGKDVELRCDPISGHTALYWYRQSLGQGLEFLIYFQGNSAPDKSGLPSDRFSAERTGGSVSTLTIQRTQQEDSAVYLCASSLYRGQNNSPLHFGNGTRLTVT.